These T cell receptor beta chains were read from a single sample in a study of cytomegalovirus exposure and HLA in healthy donors. Clones were read by immunoSEQ multiplex PCR, and TCRdb kept only the in-frame ones, dropping some. Among under 200,000 clones listed, more than 60% were seen once. Sequenced sample: PBMCs. These receptor sequences come from a woman in her twenties or thirties in good health and CMV-seronegative. The CDR3 runs from the conserved cysteine through the conserved F or W. The D gene is left open where the match is weak. Not every row has a clone size; where given, it reads once, few, many or a size class.

>NA|NA|TRBV6-5|13|TRBJ1-1
CASSPRARTEAFF
TGTGCCAGCAGCCCCAGGGCACGCACTGAAGCTTTCTTT
>NA|NA|TRBV18|14|TRBJ1-5
CASSPSPFDQPQHF
TGTGCCAGCTCACCATCCCCCTTTGATCAGCCCCAGCATTTT
>NA|few|TRBV11-2|13|TRBJ1-1
CASSPGFGTEAFF
TGTGCCAGCAGCCCCGGTTTTGGCACTGAAGCTTTCTTT
>NA|NA|TRBV2|16|TRBJ2-2
CASSPTALAFPGELFF
TGTGCCAGCAGCCCGACGGCCCTAGCATTCCCCGGGGAGCTGTTTTTT
>NA|NA|TRBV18|16|TRBJ1-2
CASSPLGDTLGSGYTF
TGTGCCAGCTCACCCCTCGGGGACACCCTGGGGTCGGGCTACACCTTC
>TRBD1|NA|TRBV11-2|13|TRBJ1-2
CASSLGTAYGYTF
TGTGCCAGCAGCTTGGGGACAGCTTATGGCTACACCTTC
>NA|NA|TRBV6-1|16|TRBJ2-3
CASSGGGPVYTDTQYF
TGTGCCAGCAGTGGGGGGGGGCCGGTCTACACAGATACGCAGTATTTT
>NA|NA|TRBV19|15|TRBJ1-1
CASSSGRVMNTEAFF
TGTGCCAGTAGTTCTGGCAGGGTTATGAACACTGAAGCTTTCTTT
>NA|NA|TRBV28|15|TRBJ2-1
CASSLLGGVYNEQFF
TGTGCCAGCAGCCTCTTAGGAGGGGTTTACAATGAGCAGTTCTTC
>NA|NA|TRBV4-1|19|TRBJ1-1
CASSLPRGGIAGRNTEAFF
TGCGCCAGCAGCCTCCCTCGGGGGGGGATCGCCGGGAGGAACACTGAAGCTTTCTTT
>TRBD2|NA|TRBV2|15|TRBJ2-1
CASRDAGGHYNEQFF
TGTGCCAGCAGGGACGCGGGGGGCCATTACAATGAGCAGTTCTTC
>TRBD2|once|TRBV7-2|15|TRBJ2-1
CASSSDSGGGSEQFF
TGTGCCAGCAGCTCTGATAGCGGGGGGGGAAGTGAGCAGTTCTTC
>NA|NA|TRBV7-9|15|TRBJ2-5
CASSLVSQGPETQYF
TGTGCCAGCAGCTTAGTAAGTCAGGGGCCGGAGACCCAGTACTTC
>NA|NA|TRBV2|14|TRBJ2-2
CASSMGAGSGELFF
TGTGCCAGCAGTATGGGGGCAGGTTCCGGGGAGCTGTTTTTT
>TRBD2|few|TRBV7-7|15|TRBJ2-3
CASSFLAGGRDTQYF
TGTGCTAGCAGCTTCCTAGCGGGGGGGAGAGATACGCAGTATTTT
>TRBD2|NA|TRBV7-9|18|TRBJ2-3
CASSPRGSGGGRTDTQYF
TGTGCCAGCAGCCCCCGAGGTAGCGGGGGGGGCCGCACAGATACGCAGTATTTT
>NA|NA|TRBV6-1|15|TRBJ1-6
CASSVQGVNNSPLHF
TGTGCCAGCAGTGTACAGGGAGTTAATAATTCACCCCTCCACTTT
>NA|NA|TRBV9|17|TRBJ1-3
CASSVGGTRGSGNTIYF
TGTGCCAGCAGCGTGGGGGGTACTAGGGGCTCTGGAAACACCATATATTTT
>TRBD2|NA|TRBV11-2|15|TRBJ2-7
CASSLGSGGSYEQYF
TGTGCCAGCAGCTTAGGTAGCGGGGGTTCCTACGAGCAGTACTTC
>NA|NA|TRBV2|13|TRBJ1-1
CASSLLQGTEAFF
TGTGCCAGCAGTCTCTTACAGGGTACTGAAGCTTTCTTT
>TRBD2|NA|TRBV2|17|TRBJ2-5
CASSDGGNRPYQETQYF
TGTGCCAGCAGTGACGGGGGGAACCGCCCCTACCAAGAGACCCAGTACTTC
>TRBD1|NA|TRBV2|14|TRBJ2-7
CASRPTGSSYEQYF
TGTGCCAGCAGGCCGACAGGGAGCTCCTACGAGCAGTACTTC
>NA|NA|TRBV5-1|14|TRBJ1-1
CASRWGAGNTEAFF
TGCGCCAGCAGGTGGGGCGCAGGGAACACTGAAGCTTTCTTT
>NA|NA|TRBV5-5|15|TRBJ2-7
CASSLSEWRIYEQYF
TGTGCCAGCAGCTTGTCTGAGTGGAGGATCTACGAGCAGTACTTC
>NA|NA|TRBV6-1|12|TRBJ1-5
CASQAGNQPQHF
TGTGCCAGCCAAGCGGGGAATCAGCCCCAGCATTTT
>NA|NA|TRBV7-2|15|TRBJ1-1
CASSFGVSTSTEAFF
TGTGCCAGCAGCTTCGGTGTGAGCACTAGCACTGAAGCTTTCTTT
>TRBD1|once|TRBV5-1|16|TRBJ1-1
CASSLGRGAVDTEAFF
TGCGCCAGCAGCTTGGGCAGGGGGGCCGTGGACACTGAAGCTTTCTTT
>NA|NA|TRBV11-3|15|TRBJ2-1
CASSFTEVSYNEQFF
TGTGCCAGCAGCTTCACCGAGGTCTCCTACAATGAGCAGTTCTTC
>TRBD2|NA|TRBV18|15|TRBJ2-4
CASSPEGWGGDIQYF
TGTGCCAGCTCACCAGAGGGATGGGGGGGAGACATTCAGTACTTC
>NA|NA|TRBV11-1|13|TRBJ1-2
CASSLPNNYGYTF
TGTGCCAGCAGCTTACCAAATAACTATGGCTACACCTTC
>NA|NA|TRBV5-1|16|TRBJ1-6
CASSFSAQATSSPLHF
TGCGCCAGCAGCTTCTCGGCCCAGGCGACTAGTTCACCCCTCCACTTT
>NA|NA|TRBV7-6|17|TRBJ2-2
CASSPRVWPRPSGELFF
TGTGCCAGCAGCCCGCGGGTGTGGCCGCGGCCTTCCGGGGAGCTGTTTTTT
>TRBD1|NA|TRBV5-1|16|TRBJ1-2
CASSFAGTESFYGYTF
TGCGCCAGCAGCTTCGCCGGGACAGAAAGTTTCTATGGCTACACCTTC
>NA|few|TRBV11-2|14|TRBJ2-3
CASGRTARADTQYF
TGTGCCAGCGGTCGGACTGCAAGGGCCGATACGCAGTATTTT
>NA|few|TRBV4-2|12|TRBJ2-7
CASSLQGNEQYF
TGTGCCAGCAGCCTGCAGGGGAACGAGCAGTACTTC
>NA|NA|TRBV10-3|13|TRBJ2-7
CAISGFGAYEQYF
TGTGCCATCAGCGGCTTCGGGGCCTACGAGCAGTACTTC
>TRBD1|NA|TRBV7-9|14|TRBJ1-4
CASRGGTGNEKLFF
TGTGCCAGCAGGGGGGGGACAGGGAATGAAAAACTGTTTTTT
>NA|NA|TRBV6-1|14|TRBJ1-1
CASIDGRGVGEAFF
TGTGCCAGCATAGACGGCAGAGGAGTGGGTGAAGCTTTCTTT
>NA|NA|TRBV5-1|14|TRBJ1-1
CASSADSMNTEAFF
TGCGCCAGCAGCGCAGACAGTATGAACACTGAAGCTTTCTTT
>NA|few|TRBV7-9|16|TRBJ1-2
CASSLRRAGHTYGYTF
TGTGCCAGCAGCTTAAGGCGGGCCGGCCATACCTATGGCTACACCTTC
>TRBD1|NA|TRBV6-5|15|TRBJ1-3
CASSYGDRAGNTIYF
TGTGCCAGCAGTTACGGCGACAGGGCTGGAAACACCATATATTTT
>NA|NA|TRBV30|14|TRBJ1-4
CAWSVPGGNEKLFF
TGTGCCTGGAGTGTACCGGGGGGTAATGAAAAACTGTTTTTT
>NA|NA|TRBV5-4|16|TRBJ1-4
CASSVGGTATNEKLFF
TGTGCCAGCAGCGTCGGAGGGACGGCAACTAATGAAAAACTGTTTTTT